The 6 T cell receptor beta chains below all came from one sample that was sequenced in a study of shared clonotypes between healthy human individuals. The protocol was immunoSEQ multiplex PCR, while the TCRdb copy is restricted to in-frame clones and leaves out a portion. This sample carries more than 1,200,000 clones, approximately 98.5% of them seen once, and the ten largest clones take 0.3% to 0.45%. The specimen was naive CD4+ T cells sorted from blood. Subset indicated: CD45RA+ positively selected. These receptor sequences come from a young man in good health.

CDR3 sequence reads: CASSTGYHYEQYF. For the CDR3, the DNA is TGTGCCAGCAGCACAGGGTATCACTACGAGCAGTACTTC. V and J are TRBV6-1 and TRBJ2-7; possible D gene TRBD1, 6 bases. Trimming removed 6 bases at V and 3 bases at J, with 12 bases between. CDR1 and CDR2 from the germline V gene are MNHNS and SASEGT. The CDR3 is 13 residues long.

V and J are TRBV11-2 and TRBJ1-1; D remains unclear. The CDR3 covers 13 residues. With 1 base removed from V and 7 bases from J, the gap between germline ends came to 10 bases. Germline V CDR1 and CDR2: SGHAT, FQNNGV. The CDR3 sequence is CASSLVNPREAFF. CDR3 nucleotide sequence: TGTGCCAGCAGCTTAGTTAACCCTCGTGAAGCTTTCTTT. Using reference TRBV11-2 and TRBJ1-1 for the parts outside the CDR3, the full variable domain is EAGVAQSPRYKIIEKRQSVAFWCNPISGHATLYWYQQILGQGPKLLIQFQNNGVVDDSQLPKDRFSAERLKGVDSTLKIQPAKLEDSAVYLCASSLVNPREAFFGQGTRLTVV.

About this clone: Other DNA sequences in the sample encode the same CDR3. The chain combines TRBV27 with TRBJ2-2; TRBD2 matches 8 bases. The CDR3 length is 14 residues. CDR1 is MNHEY and CDR2 is SMNVEV in the germline V gene (reference sequence). The V and J ends lost 3 bases and 4 bases, in that order; junction bases with no gene match: 1. CDR3 region: CASSFGLATGELFF. DNA of the CDR3: TGTGCCAGCAGTTTCGGACTAGCCACCGGGGAGCTGTTTTTT.

The gene calls are TRBV10-3 and TRBJ2-7; 13 bases are a match to TRBD2. With V trimmed by 6 bases and J by 2 bases, 10 bases remained unmatched. Germline lookup yields CDR1 ENHRY and CDR2 SYGVKD. The CDR3 sequence is 17 residues long. The CDR3 nucleotides are TGTGCCATCAGAGGGACTAGCGGGACCAGTTATACCTACGAGCAGTACTTC. It codes for CAIRGTSGTSYTYEQYF.

The V gene is TRBV25-1, the J gene TRBJ2-3; D is possibly TRBD2 (6 bases). CDR3 length: 16 amino acids. V lost 8 bases, J lost 0 bases, and 18 bases lay in between. Germline CDR1 is MGHDK and CDR2 is SYGVNS. CDR3 sequence reads: CASSRLGGGSTDTQYF. The DNA of the CDR3 is TGTGCCAGCTCAAGACTAGGCGGTGGGAGCACAGATACGCAGTATTTT.

The CDR3 DNA reads as TGTGCCAGTAGAGCAGGGCCTGGGATCAATGAGCAGTTCTTC. Translation: CASRAGPGINEQFF. The V call is TRBV19, the J call TRBJ2-1; D may be TRBD1 (5 bases). Trimming left V 6 bases short and J 6 bases short, with 15 bases between. Germline V gives CDR1 LNHDA, CDR2 SQIVND (reference sequence). The CDR3 is 14 amino acids.